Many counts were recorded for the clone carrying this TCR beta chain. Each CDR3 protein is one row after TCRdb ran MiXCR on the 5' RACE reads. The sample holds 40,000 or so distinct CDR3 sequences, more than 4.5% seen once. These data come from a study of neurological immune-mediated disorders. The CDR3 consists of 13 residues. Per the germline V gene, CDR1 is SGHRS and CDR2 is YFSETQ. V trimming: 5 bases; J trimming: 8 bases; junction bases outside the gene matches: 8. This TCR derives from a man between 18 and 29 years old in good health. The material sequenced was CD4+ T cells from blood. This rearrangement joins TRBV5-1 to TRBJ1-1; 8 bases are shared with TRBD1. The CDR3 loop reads CASSLPGGEEAFF. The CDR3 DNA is TGCGCCAGCAGTCTCCCAGGGGGCGAGGAAGCTTTCTTT.